This record covers a single T cell receptor beta chain. J lost 7 bases, V lost 5 bases, and 12 bases had no gene match. Germline CDR1 SGHVS, CDR2 FNYEAQ. This CDR3 is built from 16 residues. This record belongs to a study of blood T cell repertoires in COVID-19. Overall study: Samples of COVID-19 (acute and convalescent) were obtained from the United States, Italy and Spain. The analysed material was cDNA or gDNA that came from T cells, B-cell-depleted T cells, or PBMCs.

Methods used by the authors: The assay estimated nucleated cells by amplifying reference gene primers. Produced via immunoSEQ multiplex PCR; TCRdb's table is partial and in-frame only. V and J calls plus clone size are reproduced from that table; the DNA served to infer D and trimming. Of about 75,000 clones listed, 79% were seen once; the top ten hold about 5.4%. The sequencing sample was made of peripheral blood. This sequence originates from an elderly woman with active or convalescent COVID-19. This chain connects TRBV7-6 to TRBJ2-1, with 9 positions matching TRBD2. CDR3 loop: CASSPGTSIWRNEQFF. In DNA form, the CDR3 reads TGTGCCAGCAGCCCCGGGACTAGCATCTGGCGGAATGAGCAGTTCTTC.